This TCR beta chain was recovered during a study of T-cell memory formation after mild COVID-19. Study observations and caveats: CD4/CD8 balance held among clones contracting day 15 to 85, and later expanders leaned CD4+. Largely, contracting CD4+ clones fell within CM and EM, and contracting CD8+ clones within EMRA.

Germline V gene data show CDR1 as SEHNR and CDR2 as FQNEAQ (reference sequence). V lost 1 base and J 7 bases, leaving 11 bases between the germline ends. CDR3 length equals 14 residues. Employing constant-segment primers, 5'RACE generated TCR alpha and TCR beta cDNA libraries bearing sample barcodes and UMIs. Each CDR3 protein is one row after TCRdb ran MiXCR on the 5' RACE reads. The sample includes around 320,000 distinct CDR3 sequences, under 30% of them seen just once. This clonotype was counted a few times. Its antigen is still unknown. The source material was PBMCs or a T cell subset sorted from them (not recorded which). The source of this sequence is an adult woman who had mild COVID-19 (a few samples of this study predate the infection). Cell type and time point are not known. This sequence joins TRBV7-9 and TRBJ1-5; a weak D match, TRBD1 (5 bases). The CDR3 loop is CASSLGGQGQPQHF. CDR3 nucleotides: TGTGCCAGCAGCTTAGGGGGCCAGGGACAGCCCCAGCATTTT.